This T cell receptor beta chain was found in a study of blood T cell repertoires in COVID-19. Study summary: Samples came from the United States, Italy and Spain, spanning acute and convalescent COVID-19. From T cells, B-cell-depleted T cells, or PBMCs came the material, which was cDNA or gDNA.

Original processing notes: Scientists estimated how many nucleated cells there were by amplifying reference gene primers. Here immunoSEQ multiplex PCR was the method, and the copy in TCRdb shows in-frame clones only, minus some. V, J and clone size derive from that table, while D and trimming were established from the DNA sequence. This sample has about 100,000 clones; roughly 80% occur once, and the top ten carry just under 4.5%. The V gene end was trimmed by 7 bases and the J gene end by 7 bases; junction bases not matched to a gene: 8. Looked up from germline, CDR1 is MNHEY and CDR2 is SVGAGI. The CDR3 is made up of 13 amino acids.

The chain combines TRBV6-5 with TRBJ2-3, with 7 bases that match TRBD1. The clonotype was recovered from a human donor in a cohort sampled during active COVID-19. Sequencing was performed on peripheral blood. The CDR3: CASMDRDRNTQYF. CDR3 bases: TGTGCCAGCATGGATAGGGACAGAAATACGCAGTATTTT.